The clone carrying this T cell receptor beta chain was detected only a few times. These data come from a study of CD8+CD57+ T cells in acquired aplastic anemia. Flow cytometry had shown expanded CD8+CD57+ cells in the patients chosen for sequencing. Both TCR beta VDJ combination and CDR3 sequence profiling were carried out. Genomic DNA was the template for this profiling. Using its own MiXCR run on the reads, TCRdb lists one record per CDR3 protein. Among 150,000 to 200,000 distinct CDR3 sequences listed, less than 50% were seen once. From germline, CDR1 is ENHRY and CDR2 SYGVKD. Trimming took 5 bases from V and 6 from J; bases not matched to a gene: 7. The CDR3 has 15 residues.

Specimen: sorted CD4+, CD8+, or CD8+CD57+ T cells (not recorded which) from PBMCs. The receptor was derived from a human donor with aplastic anemia. V usage is TRBV10-3 and J usage is TRBJ2-7, with 13 bases aligning to TRBD2. The CDR3 is CAISQPGTSGTEQYF. The CDR3 bases are TGTGCCATCAGTCAGCCCGGGACTAGCGGGACCGAGCAGTACTTC.